This TCR beta chain was captured in a study of regulatory T cells in long-lasting Graves disease. To make TCR beta libraries, researchers used iRepertoire HTBI primers and Arm-PCR of CDR3 regions. One entry per CDR3 protein, called by TCRdb with MiXCR from the multiplex PCR reads. Of some 460,000 distinct CDR3 sequences in the sample, roughly 16% were seen once. Sample time point: newly diagnosed GD, antithyroid drugs for less than 3 months. PBMC RNA was the source of the TCR library. At least ten counts were recorded for this clonotype. Antigen unknown. Per germline, CDR1 SNHLY and CDR2 FYNNEI. The CDR3 runs to 13 residues. The V gene end was trimmed by 4 bases and the J gene end by 12 bases; junction bases not matched to a gene: 7. Study-level findings and limits: TCR diversity was lower in persistent than newly diagnosed Graves' disease. Persistent disease was characterized by preferential usage of TRBV28, TRBJ1-2 and TRBJ2-5.

This same sample was also part of a study on T cells in Graves' hyperthyroidism and ophthalmopathy. That report notes: A model of 13 V-J pairs discriminated ophthalmopathy from stable hyperthyroidism.

The sequences come from peripheral blood mononuclear cells (PBMCs), collected at new diagnosis, from a patient treated with antithyroid drugs. The sequence was collected from a man between 40 and 49 years old with Graves disease. This chain uses TRBV2 with TRBJ2-1; TRBD1 aligns across 9 bases. The CDR3 protein is CASSVGTGITQFF. CDR3 sequence (DNA): TGTGCCAGCAGTGTAGGGACAGGGATCACGCAGTTCTTC. The full variable domain, with the rest looked up from reference TRBV2 and TRBJ2-1, is EPEVTQTPSHQVTQMGQEVILRCVPISNHLYFYWYRQILGQKVEFLVSFYNNEISEKSEIFDDQFSVERPDGSNFTLKIRSTKLEDSAMYFCASSVGTGITQFFGPGTRLTVL.